What follows is one T cell receptor (beta chain) and its context. As yet, its antigen is unknown. The data were obtained in a study of siplizumab effects on memory and regulatory T cells. Whole-study findings and limits: Proliferating Tregs from siplizumab cultures lacked functional confirmation of suppression. Proliferating CD4+ or CD8+ clones, roughly 80-97% of them, lacked an assignable naive or memory phenotype.

This CDR3 region has 15 residues. Trimming at V came to 3 bases and at J to 7 bases, leaving 5 bases not matched to a gene. From germline, CDR1 is MNHEY and CDR2 SMNVEV (reference sequence). Profiled with immunoSEQ multiplex PCR; TCRdb holds only in-frame clones, not every one. The data show about 120,000 clones, with roughly 94% seen just once and around 1.5% held by the top ten. The chain is built from TRBV27 and TRBJ2-1, with 11 nucleotides matching TRBD1. Sequencing input: non-Treg CD4+ T cells sorted from blood. The TCR sequence derives from a human donor in good health. CDR3 region: CASSFSGTGGNEQFF. For the CDR3, the DNA is TGTGCCAGCAGTTTTTCCGGGACAGGGGGGAATGAGCAGTTCTTC.